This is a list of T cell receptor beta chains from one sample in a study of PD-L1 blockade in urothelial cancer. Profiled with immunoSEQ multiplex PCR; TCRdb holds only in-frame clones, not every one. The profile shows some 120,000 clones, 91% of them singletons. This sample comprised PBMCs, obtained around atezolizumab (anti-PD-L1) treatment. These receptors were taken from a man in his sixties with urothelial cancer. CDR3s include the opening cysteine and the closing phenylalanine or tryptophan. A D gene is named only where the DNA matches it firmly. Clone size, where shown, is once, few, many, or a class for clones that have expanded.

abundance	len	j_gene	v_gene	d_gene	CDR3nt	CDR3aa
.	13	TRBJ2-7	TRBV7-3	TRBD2	TGTGCCAGCAGCAACACGGCTAGCGGAGAGCAGTACTTC	CASSNTASGEQYF
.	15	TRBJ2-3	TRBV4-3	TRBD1	TGCGCCAGCAGCCTGCAGGGGGCCTCAACAGATACGCAGTATTTT	CASSLQGASTDTQYF
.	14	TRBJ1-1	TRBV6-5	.	TGTGCCAGCAGTGAGACTCCGGGAAGCGCTGAAGCTTTCTTT	CASSETPGSAEAFF
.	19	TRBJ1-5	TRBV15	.	TGTGCCACCAGCAGAGGGGTGGGCCAGGGCTATACGAGCAATCAGCCCCAGCATTTT	CATSRGVGQGYTSNQPQHF
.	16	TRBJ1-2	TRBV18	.	TGTGCCAGCTCACCAGAAGGGGGACGGAATAACTATGGCTACACCTTC	CASSPEGGRNNYGYTF
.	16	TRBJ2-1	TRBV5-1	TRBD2	TGCGCCAGCAGCTTGACGCTAGCGGGAGCCTACAATGAGCAGTTCTTC	CASSLTLAGAYNEQFF
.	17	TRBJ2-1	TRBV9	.	TGTGCCAGCAGCGTAGTCGACTCGCGGATCTCCTACAATGAGCAGTTCTTC	CASSVVDSRISYNEQFF
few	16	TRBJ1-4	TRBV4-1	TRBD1	TGCGCCAGCAGCCAAGATTGGAGGGACAGGAATGAAAAACTGTTTTTT	CASSQDWRDRNEKLFF
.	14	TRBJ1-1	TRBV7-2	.	TGTGCCAGCAGCTTAGCTACAGGGAACACTGAAGCTTTCTTT	CASSLATGNTEAFF
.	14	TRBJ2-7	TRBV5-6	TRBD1	TGTGCCAGCAGCTCCGGGACAGGACCCTACGAGCAGTACTTC	CASSSGTGPYEQYF
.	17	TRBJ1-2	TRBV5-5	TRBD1	TGTGCCAGCAGCTTAGCCCAGGACAGGGTGGGGAACTATGGCTACACCTTC	CASSLAQDRVGNYGYTF
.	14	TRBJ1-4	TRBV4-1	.	TGCGCCAGCAGCCAAGACCGGGTCGCAGAAAAACTGTTTTTT	CASSQDRVAEKLFF
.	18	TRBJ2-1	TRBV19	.	TGTGCCAGTAGTATAGATTGGCGACAGCAAAGTACCTACAATGAGCAGTTCTTC	CASSIDWRQQSTYNEQFF
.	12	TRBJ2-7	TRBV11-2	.	TGTGCCAGCAGCCAGACCACGGGGGAGCAGTACTTC	CASSQTTGEQYF
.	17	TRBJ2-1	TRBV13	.	TGTGCCAGCAGCTTAGGCCTTACTGGTGGTTCCTACAATGAGCAGTTCTTC	CASSLGLTGGSYNEQFF
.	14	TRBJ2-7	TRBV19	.	TGTGCCAGTAGTATCGTGGGAGTTACCTACGAGCAGTACTTC	CASSIVGVTYEQYF
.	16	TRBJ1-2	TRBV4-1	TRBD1	TGCGCCAGCAGCCAAGCAACAGGGGATCCCTCCTATGGCTACACCTTC	CASSQATGDPSYGYTF
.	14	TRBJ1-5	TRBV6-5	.	TGTGCCAGCAAGACTGACAGCAACAATCAGCCCCAGCATTTT	CASKTDSNNQPQHF
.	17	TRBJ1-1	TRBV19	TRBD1	TGTGCCAGTAGTACTCTTATCACGGACAGGCTGAACACTGAAGCTTTCTTT	CASSTLITDRLNTEAFF
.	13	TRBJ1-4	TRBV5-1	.	TGCGCCAGCAGTCGACAGGTGAATGAAAAACTGTTTTTT	CASSRQVNEKLFF
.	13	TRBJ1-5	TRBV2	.	TGTGCCAGCACGCGGGGAGAGAATCAGCCCCAGCATTTT	CASTRGENQPQHF
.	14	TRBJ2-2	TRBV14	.	TGTGCCAGCAGCCCCTGGAGGAACACCGGGGAGCTGTTTTTT	CASSPWRNTGELFF
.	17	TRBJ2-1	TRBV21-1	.	TGTGCCAGCAGCAAAGCGCTGCTAGCGGGACCCTACAATGAGCAGTTCTTC	CASSKALLAGPYNEQFF
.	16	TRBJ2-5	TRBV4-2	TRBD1	TGTGCCAGCAGCCTCGGGACAGGGGTAACTCAAGAGACCCAGTACTTC	CASSLGTGVTQETQYF
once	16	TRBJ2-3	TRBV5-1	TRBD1	TGCGCCAGCAGCTTGGTAGGGACAGGGCCCACAGATACGCAGTATTTT	CASSLVGTGPTDTQYF
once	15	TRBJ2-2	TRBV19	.	TGTGCCAGTAGTCCGACGGGGAAAGTTACCGGGGAGCTGTTTTTT	CASSPTGKVTGELFF
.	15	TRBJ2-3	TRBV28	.	TGTGCCAGCAGTTCTCGAAGAACTAGCACAGATACGCAGTATTTT	CASSSRRTSTDTQYF
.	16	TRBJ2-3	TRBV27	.	TGTGCCAGCAGTTGGTCCCCTAGCGACGAAGCAGATACGCAGTATTTT	CASSWSPSDEADTQYF
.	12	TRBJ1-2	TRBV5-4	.	TGTGCCAGCAGTATAGATAACTATGGCTACACCTTC	CASSIDNYGYTF
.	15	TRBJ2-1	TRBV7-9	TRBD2	TGTGCCAGCAGCCCACGTGCAGTGGGAGGGAATGAGCAGTTCTTC	CASSPRAVGGNEQFF
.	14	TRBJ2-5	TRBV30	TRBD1	TGTGCCTGGAGTGTAGGTACAGGGGGAGAGACCCAGTACTTC	CAWSVGTGGETQYF
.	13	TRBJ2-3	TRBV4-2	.	TGTGCCAGCAGCCAGCAGGGAGGAGATACGCAGTATTTT	CASSQQGGDTQYF
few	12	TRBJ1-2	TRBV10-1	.	TGCGCCAGCAGTGATTCCTCCTATGGCTACACCTTC	CASSDSSYGYTF
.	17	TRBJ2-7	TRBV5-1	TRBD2	TGCGCCAGCAGCCCCACCGCGGGCGGGAGGGGCCACTACGAGCAGTACTTC	CASSPTAGGRGHYEQYF
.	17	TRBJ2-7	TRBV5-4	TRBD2	TGCGCCAGCAGCCAAGATCATGGTAGCGGGTTTATGTACGAGCAGTACTTC	CASSQDHGSGFMYEQYF
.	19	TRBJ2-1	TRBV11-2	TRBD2	TGTGCCAGCAGCCGACTAGCGGGGGGCCAATATGGGTCCTACAATGAGCAGTTCTTC	CASSRLAGGQYGSYNEQFF
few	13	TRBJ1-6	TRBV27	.	TGTGCCAGCGGACAAAATGGTAATTCACCCCTCCACTTT	CASGQNGNSPLHF
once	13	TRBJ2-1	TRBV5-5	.	TGTGCCAGCAGCCCCTTGCGGGACAATGAGCAGTTCTTC	CASSPLRDNEQFF